This TCR beta chain was recorded in a study of cytomegalovirus exposure and HLA in healthy donors. With 60 Vbeta and 13 Jbeta primers, the PCR was carried out. Sequencing used immunoSEQ multiplex PCR; TCRdb keeps in-frame clones, though not all of them. The sample records fewer than 150,000 clones, about 72% being singletons. The clonotype comes from a middle-aged man in good health and CMV-seropositive. The sequenced material came from PBMCs.

The CDR3 protein is CASSLISEVQYF. In DNA, the CDR3 is TGTGCCAGCAGCTTAATAAGTGAGGTTCAGTACTTC. The gene calls are TRBV7-9 and TRBJ2-7; no clear D gene. The CDR3 has 12 amino acids. Trimming pared 2 bases from V and 10 bases from J, leaving 12 bases between. Per the germline V gene, CDR1 is SEHNR and CDR2 is FQNEAQ (reference sequence).